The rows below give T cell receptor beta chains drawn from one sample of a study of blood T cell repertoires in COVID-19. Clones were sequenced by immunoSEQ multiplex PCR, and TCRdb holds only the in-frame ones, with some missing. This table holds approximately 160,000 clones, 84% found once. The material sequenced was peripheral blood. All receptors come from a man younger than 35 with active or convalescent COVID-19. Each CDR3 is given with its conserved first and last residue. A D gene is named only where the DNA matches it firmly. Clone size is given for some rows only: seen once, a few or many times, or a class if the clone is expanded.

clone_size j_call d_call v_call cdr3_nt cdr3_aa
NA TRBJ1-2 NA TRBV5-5 TGTGCCAGCAGCCTACCACGCTCTAACTATGGCTACACCTTC CASSLPRSNYGYTF
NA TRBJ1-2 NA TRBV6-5 TGTGCCAGCAACAGGGACCGCGGAGGTGGCTACACCTTC CASNRDRGGGYTF
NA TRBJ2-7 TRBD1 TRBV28 TGTGCCAGCAAAACAGGGGGACCTACCTACGAGCAGTACTTC CASKTGGPTYEQYF
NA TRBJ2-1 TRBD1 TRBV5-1 TGCGCCAGCAGCTTGGCCCCCCGGGACAGGGCGGTTAATGAGCAGTTCTTC CASSLAPRDRAVNEQFF
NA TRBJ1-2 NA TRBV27 TGTGCCAGCGGTACTACCCCCGGGACAATCTATGGCTACACCTTC CASGTTPGTIYGYTF
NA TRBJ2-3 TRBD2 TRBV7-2 TGTGCCAGCAGAAGGACTAGCGGGATTGGCACAGATACGCAGTATTTT CASRRTSGIGTDTQYF
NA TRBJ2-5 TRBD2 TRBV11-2 TGTGCCAGCAGCTTACTAGCGGGGGGGGAGACCCAGTACTTC CASSLLAGGETQYF
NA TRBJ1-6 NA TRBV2 TGTGCCAGCAGAGCCGGTCAGGGCTCCTATAATTCACCCCTCCACTTT CASRAGQGSYNSPLHF
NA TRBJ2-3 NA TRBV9 TGTGCCAGCAGCGTAGGGCCGAGCACAGATACGCAGTATTTT CASSVGPSTDTQYF
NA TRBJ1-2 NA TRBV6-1 TGTGCCAGCAGTGAAGCGCGGGAGACCCGCTACACCTTC CASSEARETRYTF
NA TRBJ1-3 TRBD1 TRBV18 TGTGCCAGCTCAAGGGACAGGGGGAACTCTGGAAACACCATATATTTT CASSRDRGNSGNTIYF
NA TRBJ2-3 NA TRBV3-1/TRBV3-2 TGTGCCAGCAGCGCCCGACAGGGACTTGCGCAGTATTTT CASSARQGLAQYF
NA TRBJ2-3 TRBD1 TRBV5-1 TGCGCCAGCAGCTTACAGACAGGGTCAGATACGCAGTATTTT CASSLQTGSDTQYF
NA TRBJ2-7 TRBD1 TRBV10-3 TGTGCCATCAGTGAGTCGGCAGGGGGCAGCGACGAGCAGTACTTC CAISESAGGSDEQYF
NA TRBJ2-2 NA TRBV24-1 TGTGCCACCAGTGATTTCGGGGGGGAGCTGTTTTTT CATSDFGGELFF
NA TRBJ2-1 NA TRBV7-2 TGTGCCAGCAGCCCCCGAACAGCACAGTACAATGAGCAGTTCTTC CASSPRTAQYNEQFF
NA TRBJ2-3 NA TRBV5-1 TGCGCCAGCACCCTGTTGGGCCATACCACAGATACGCAGTATTTT CASTLLGHTTDTQYF
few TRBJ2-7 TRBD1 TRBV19 TGTGCCAGTAGTATCACAGGGGTGGCCTACGAGCAGTACTTC CASSITGVAYEQYF
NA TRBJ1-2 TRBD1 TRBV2 TGTGCCAGCATCCGGGACAGCGTCCGGTATGGCTACACCTTC CASIRDSVRYGYTF
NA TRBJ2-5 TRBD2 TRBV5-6 TGTGCCAGCAGCCGCCGGGACTATAAAGAGACCCAGTACTTC CASSRRDYKETQYF
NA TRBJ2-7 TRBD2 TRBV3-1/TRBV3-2 TGTGCCAGCAGCCAAAGGGTCAGCGGGGGGATTCAGTACTTC CASSQRVSGGIQYF
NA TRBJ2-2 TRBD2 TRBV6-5 TGTGCCAGCACCCCGGGGAGGGGGAACACCGGGGAGCTGTTTTTT CASTPGRGNTGELFF
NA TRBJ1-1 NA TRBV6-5 TGTGCCAGCAAAGGGAGGCAATTGAACACTGAAGCTTTCTTT CASKGRQLNTEAFF
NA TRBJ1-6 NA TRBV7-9 TGTGCCAGCAGCTTGGATGGACTTTCACCCCTCCACTTT CASSLDGLSPLHF
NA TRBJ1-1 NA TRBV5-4 TGTGCCAGCAGCTTGGGGGGGGTTGGGAGCACTGAAGCTTTCTTT CASSLGGVGSTEAFF
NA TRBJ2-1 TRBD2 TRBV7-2 TGTGCCAGCAGCTTAGCGGGGCTAGCGGGGGGGCGTGTCCTGTTCTTC CASSLAGLAGGRVLFF
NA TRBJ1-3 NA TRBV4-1 TGCGCCAGCAGCCAAGAACCAGGGAAACCTTACTCTGGAAACACCATATATTTT CASSQEPGKPYSGNTIYF